These 20 T cell receptor beta chains were all obtained from the same sample, sequenced in a study of molecular identifiers for immune sequencing clone quantification. MiXCR was run by TCRdb on the PCR reads, yielding one entry per CDR3 protein. The sample holds just under 650,000 distinct CDR3 sequences; 15% to 20% are singletons and the top ten take roughly 0.85%. The sequenced sample was naive CD8+ T cells from blood, with Jurkat cell RNA spiked in. The subset: FACS-sorted CD8+CD4-CCR7+CD45RA+ naive T cells. All receptors come from a human donor in good health. Some libraries in this study had Jurkat cell RNA spiked in.

As regards this clonotype: A much larger clone differs from this one at a single base, so this may be a read error. CDR3 nucleotides: TGTGCCAGCAGCTTAAAATCGATTCTCCAAGAGGCCCAGTACTTC. Translating it yields CASSLKSILQEAQYF. V is TRBV13 and J is TRBJ2-5, with D unresolved. This CDR3 contains 15 residues. CDR1 is PRHDT, CDR2 FYEKMQ, per germline (reference sequence). The variable domain in full, with the rest retrieved from reference TRBV13 and TRBJ2-5, is AAGVIQSPRHLIKEKRETATLKCYPIPRHDTVYWYQQGPGQDPQFLISFYEKMQSDKGSIPDRFSAQQFSDYHSELNMSSLELGDSALYFCASSLKSILQEAQYFGPGTRLLVL.

This clonotype was detected ten times or more. One junction end does not reproduce the germline sequence, and a read error may be involved. The chain recombines TRBV12-3 or TRBV12-4 with TRBJ1-1; 10 bases match TRBD1. The CDR3 extends over 14 amino acids. CDR3 region: CASSLGTGAGEAFF. The CDR3 bases are TGTGCCAGCAGCTTAGGGACAGGGGCGGGTGAAGCTTTCTTT.

A note on this clonotype: This CDR3 fails to terminate in the conserved phenylalanine or tryptophan, so it likely reflects a read error. The V and J genes are TRBV14 and TRBJ2-1; no firm D call. Germline-derived CDR1 and CDR2 are SGHDN and FVKESK. This CDR3 region has 14 residues. The V end was cut by 0 bases, the J end by 4 bases, with 7 bases between. This chain's CDR3 is CASSQDTGYNEQFS. CDR3 in DNA: TGTGCCAGCAGCCAAGATACCGGGTACAATGAGCAGTTCTCC.

Notes on this clonotype: A much larger clone is a single base away; this may be a read error. J is TRBJ2-5 and V is TRBV2, with D possibly being TRBD2 (5 bases). The germline CDR1 and CDR2 sequences are SNHLY and FYNNEI. This CDR3 region has 14 residues. The CDR3 is CVSSATKSRVGQYF. The CDR3, as DNA: TGTGTCAGCAGCGCGACTAAATCCAGAGTGGGCCAGTACTTC.

Ten or more counts support this clonotype. This sequence joins TRBV9 and TRBJ1-1; no definite D call. Germline CDR1 is SGDLS and CDR2 is YYNGEE. The length of the CDR3 is 15 residues. Deletions cut 0 bases from V and 2 bases from J, with 11 bases between. This CDR3 is CASSVASHGNTEAFF. DNA of the CDR3: TGTGCCAGCAGCGTAGCATCCCACGGAAACACTGAAGCTTTCTTT.

This clonotype was detected ten times or more. The rearrangement links TRBV6-5 to TRBJ2-7; possible D gene TRBD2, 6 bases. CDR3 length: 15 residues. Germline V gene sequence: CDR1 MNHEY, CDR2 SVGAGI. The V and J ends lost 5 bases and 5 bases respectively, with 19 bases between them. The CDR3 is CASSDRDSKFDEQYF. CDR3 nucleotides: TGTGCCAGCAGTGACCGGGACTCGAAATTTGACGAGCAGTACTTC.

This clonotype was seen only a few times. Just one base apart from a much larger clone, this may be a read error. The rearrangement joins TRBV30 to TRBJ2-1; the D is unclear. CDR3 length equals 15 residues. CDR1 is GTSNPN and CDR2 is SVGIG in the germline V gene (reference sequence). The germline V and J ends were trimmed by 3 bases and 2 bases, with 14 bases remaining between them. DNA for the CDR3: TGTGCCTGGAGCGTACGTGTTGTCCCCTACAATGAGCAGTTCTTC. It encodes CAWSVRVVPYNEQFF.

With regard to this clonotype: Since a much larger clone is just one base distant, this may be a read error. V usage is TRBV24-1 and J usage is TRBJ2-3; TRBD2 agrees at 7 bases. Germline-derived CDR1 and CDR2 are KGHDR and SFDVKD. CDR3 length: 13 amino acids. The CDR3 sequence is CAPSGGSADTQYF. CDR3 in DNA: TGTGCCCCCAGTGGCGGGAGTGCAGATACGCAGTATTTT.

This clonotype was detected ten times or more. V and J are TRBV15 and TRBJ1-4; D remains unclear. The CDR3 has 13 residues. The germline V gene encodes CDR1 LNHNV and CDR2 YYDKDF (reference sequence). V was pared by 4 bases and J by 8 bases, with 11 bases between. CDR3 DNA: TGTGCCACCAGCAATAGTGGAGAGGAAAAACTGTTTTTT. Protein: CATSNSGEEKLFF.

This clonotype came up many times. This chain links TRBV20-1 with TRBJ2-3; 9 bases line up with TRBD2. The CDR3 loop spans 16 amino acids. Germline values: CDR1 DFQATT, CDR2 SNEGSKA (reference sequence). J gave up 6 bases and V 1 base, and 11 bases lay outside the gene matches. CDR3 in amino acids: CSARVGAGGDEDTQYF. In nucleotides, the CDR3 is TGCAGTGCTAGAGTTGGAGCGGGAGGCGATGAGGATACGCAGTATTTT.

This chain joins TRBV6-4 and TRBJ2-2; 10 bases are shared with TRBD2. CDR3 length equals 16 residues. Germline CDR1 MRHNA, CDR2 SNTAGT. The V and J ends lost 4 bases and 6 bases, in that order; junction bases with no gene match: 8. CDR3 sequence reads: CASSGSSAGGSGELFF. The CDR3 DNA reads TGTGCCAGCAGTGGCTCTTCAGCGGGAGGGTCCGGGGAGCTGTTTTTT.

This clonotype has at least ten counts. The chain carries TRBV4-3 and TRBJ2-7, with 7 bases matching TRBD1. The trim removed 1 base at V and 2 bases at J, leaving 2 bases unmatched. The germline gives CDR1 LGHNA, CDR2 YSLEER. The CDR3 loop spans 14 amino acids. The CDR3 sequence is CASSQATGTYEQYF. The CDR3 nucleotides read TGCGCCAGCAGCCAAGCGACAGGGACCTACGAGCAGTACTTC.

In this sample, this clonotype turned up many times. This chain connects TRBV6-6 to TRBJ2-3, with D possibly TRBD2 on 6 matching bases. The length of the CDR3 is 15 residues. Germline-derived CDR1 and CDR2 are MNHNY and SVGAGI (reference sequence). V lost 2 bases and J 3 bases, leaving 12 bases between the germline ends. Here the CDR3 reads CASSYSAGTTDTQYF. CDR3 bases: TGTGCCAGCAGTTACAGCGCGGGAACAACAGATACGCAGTATTTT.

A word on this clonotype: Being one base from a much bigger clone, this may be a read error. This rearrangement joins TRBV7-9 to TRBJ2-3; tentatively, D is TRBD2 (5 bases). The CDR3 is 15 amino acids. Germline CDR1 SEHNR, CDR2 FQNEAQ (reference sequence). Trimming removed 5 bases from V and 6 bases from J, with 18 bases in between. CDR3 nucleotides: TGTGCCAGCAGCCCAACGCGGGCCCAAGCGGATACGCAGTATTTT. Amino acid sequence: CASSPTRAQADTQYF.

The genes are TRBV19 and TRBJ1-6; D might be TRBD1 (6 bases). CDR1 is LNHDA, CDR2 SQIVND, per germline (reference sequence). This CDR3 is 15 amino acids long. Trimming took off 3 bases at V and 10 bases at J, with 16 bases between the two ends. For the CDR3, the DNA is TGTGCCAGTAGTATTTCGCCGGGGGCGAACTCACCCCTCCACTTT. Translating it yields CASSISPGANSPLHF.

The rearrangement joins TRBV28 to TRBJ2-1, with D uncertain. Germline V gene data show CDR1 as MDHEN and CDR2 as SYDVKM. V gave up 6 bases and J gave up 6 bases, with 9 bases separating them. The CDR3 has 12 amino acids. The CDR3 here is CASRVDINEQFF. In DNA form, the CDR3 reads TGTGCCAGCAGGGTTGATATCAATGAGCAGTTCTTC.

This sequence joins TRBV7-9 and TRBJ1-2; 9 nucleotides line up with TRBD1. Germline V CDR1 and CDR2: SEHNR, FQNEAQ (reference sequence). This CDR3 spans 15 amino acids. V lost 4 bases, J lost 2 bases, and 5 bases stayed unmatched. The CDR3 region has the DNA TGTGCCAGCAGCTCCTCCGACAGGGGGAACTATGGCTACACCTTC. Amino acid sequence: CASSSSDRGNYGYTF.

This clonotype was seen many times. The J gene is TRBJ1-4, the V gene TRBV12-5; possibly TRBD1 for D (6 bases). This CDR3 contains 15 residues. Trimming took off 3 bases at V and 8 bases at J, with 16 bases between the two ends. Germline V lookup: CDR1 LGHNT, CDR2 FRNRAP. The CDR3 coding sequence is TGTGCTAGTGGTTTAACGGTCAGGGGTAACGAAAAACTGTTTTTT. It yields the protein CASGLTVRGNEKLFF.

In the case of this clonotype: A much larger clone lies a single base off, so this may be a read error. J is TRBJ1-4 and V is TRBV6-6, with D maybe TRBD1 (5 bases). V lost 2 bases to trimming and J lost 7 bases, with 14 bases between them. This CDR3 comprises 15 residues. CDR1 is MNHNY, CDR2 SVGAGI, per germline (reference sequence). CDR3 bases: TGTGCCAGCAGTTACCGGGACGACATAGTTGAAAAACTGTTTTTT. Amino acid sequence: CASSYRDDIVEKLFF.

On this clonotype: Just one base apart from a much larger clone, this may be a read error. The V gene is TRBV7-9, the J gene TRBJ2-7, with 9 bases aligning to TRBD1. V shed 11 bases, J shed 4 bases, and the junction held 12 bases outside the gene matches. This CDR3 has 14 amino acids. In germline, CDR1 is SEHNR, CDR2 FQNEAQ (reference sequence). CDR3 in amino acids: CAGHPGTGRYEQYF. The CDR3 nucleotides read TGTGCCGGCCACCCCGGGACAGGGAGGTACGAGCAGTACTTC.